This T cell receptor beta chain is drawn from a study of shared clonotypes between healthy human individuals. Germline CDR1 reads SEHNR; CDR2 reads FQNEAQ (reference sequence). This CDR3 has 14 amino acids. Trimming took off 3 bases at V and 8 bases at J, with 16 bases between the two ends. Assay used: immunoSEQ multiplex PCR; TCRdb lists only in-frame clones, some missing. This table holds over a million clones, 78% found once. The table lists this clone with a count of one. The sequencing input was memory CD4+ T cells from PBMCs. As for subset: CD45RA-negative fraction. This sequence joins TRBV7-9 and TRBJ1-2; D unclear. The sequence was collected from a man younger than 35 in good health. Some clones in this sample may be carry-over from other donors' samples. CDR3 region: CASSLGDGTRGYTF. CDR3 coding DNA: TGTGCCAGCAGCTTGGGCGACGGCACTAGAGGCTACACCTTC.